This TCR beta chain was recorded in a study of blood T cell repertoires in COVID-19. Study as a whole: Samples representing acute and convalescent COVID-19 were sourced from the United States, Italy and Spain.

Libraries were prepared by immunoSEQ multiplex PCR; TCRdb keeps only in-frame clonotypes and omits some of them. The table shows some 170,000 clones, with roughly 87% occurring only once. The study recruited people aged about 18 to 95 years across 20 to 30 US areas. Clinical histories supplied by participants themselves formed the basis of cohort assignment. The CDR3 is 15 residues long. Germline CDR1 reads LGHDT; CDR2 reads YNNKEL (reference sequence). Unmatched junction bases numbered 5, after V lost 1 base and J lost 4 bases. V gene TRBV3-1 (or the pseudogene TRBV3-2) combines with J gene TRBJ1-2, with 8 bases matching TRBD1. The origin of this receptor is a human donor with acute COVID-19. The donor label of this sample is uncertain. The sequencing sample was made of PBMCs or T cells enriched from blood (not recorded which). In nucleotides, the CDR3 is TGTGCCAGCAGCCAAGGAGCAGGGGGCACCTATGGCTACACCTTC. This encodes CASSQGAGGTYGYTF.